Presented here are 27 T cell receptor beta chains from one specimen sequenced in a study of metastatic and nonmetastatic thyroid tumors. Not a single patient had been given any form of treatment at any point before undergoing thyroid surgery. TCRdb re-called clones via MiXCR from the PCR reads. The sample lists 8,000 to 10,000 clones; roughly a fifth were seen once. Material for sequencing was adjacent normal tissue. The source is a female donor with papillary thyroid cancer or a benign thyroid nodule (not recorded which). Some clones in this sample may be carry-over from other donors' samples.

This clone is categorized as medium-sized. The V and J genes are TRBV5-6 and TRBJ2-7, with D tentatively TRBD1 (5 bases). This CDR3 region has 14 residues. Germline V gene lookup returns CDR1 SGHDT and CDR2 YYEEEE. Trimming removed 4 bases at V and 2 bases at J, with 13 bases between. CDR3 in amino acids: CASSPPAGPYEQYF. The CDR3, as DNA: TGTGCCAGCAGCCCGCCGGCAGGGCCCTACGAGCAGTACTTC.

By share of the sample, this clone is large (0.1 to 1%). J is TRBJ1-6 and V is TRBV7-9; unclear D gene. This CDR3 contains 12 residues. The ends were cut back, 3 bases at V and 14 bases at J, with 11 bases in the middle. CDR1 and CDR2 from the germline V gene are SEHNR and FQNEAQ (reference sequence). This CDR3 reads CASSFDTRTLHF. The DNA for the CDR3 is TGTGCCAGCAGCTTTGATACTCGAACCCTCCACTTT. Looking up the rest from reference TRBV7-9 and TRBJ1-6 gives the full variable domain: DTGVSQNPRHKITKRGQNVTFRCDPISEHNRLYWYRQTLGQGPEFLTYFQNEAQLEKSRLLSDRFSAERPKGSFSTLEIQRTEQGDSAMYLCASSFDTRTLHFGNGTRLTVT.

This clone qualifies as large. V and J are TRBV12-3 or TRBV12-4 and TRBJ1-1; 8 positions match TRBD1. Unmatched junction bases numbered 12, after V lost 5 bases and J lost 7 bases. The CDR3 loop spans 15 amino acids. The CDR3: CASSPRTGSPFEAFF. The DNA of the CDR3 is TGTGCCAGCAGTCCCCGGACAGGGTCTCCCTTTGAAGCTTTCTTT.

This clone was counted at least ten times. The chain couples TRBV7-3 to TRBJ2-1; 11 nucleotides line up with TRBD1. The CDR3 is made up of 16 amino acids. The V gene end was trimmed by 0 bases and the J gene end by 5 bases; junction bases not matched to a gene: 3. Germline values: CDR1 SGHTA, CDR2 FQGTGA. The CDR3 DNA reads TGTGCCAGCAGCTTAACGGGACAGGGGGGAGACAATGAGCAGTTCTTC. It codes for CASSLTGQGGDNEQFF.

This rearrangement joins TRBV7-2 to TRBJ2-7, with TRBD2 matching 7 bases. The CDR3 runs to 15 residues. Germline CDR1 is SGHTA and CDR2 is FQGNSA. Trimming cost V 3 bases and J 7 bases; bases outside gene matches: 12. As DNA, the CDR3 is TGTGCCAGCAGCTTGGGGTCTGCGGGAGCCCTGGAGCAGTACTTC. Translating gives CASSLGSAGALEQYF.

The sample holds a few counts of this clone. The chain combines TRBV19 with TRBJ2-7, with D tentatively TRBD2 (6 bases). With 8 bases removed from V and 0 bases from J, the gap between germline ends came to 17 bases. The CDR3 consists of 15 residues. Germline-derived CDR1 and CDR2 are LNHDA and SQIVND (reference sequence). The CDR3 region is CASSSDPMSSYEQYF. DNA for the CDR3: TGTGCCAGTTCTAGCGACCCCATGAGCTCCTACGAGCAGTACTTC.

This clone was found many times. V and J are TRBV10-2 and TRBJ1-2; D gene uncertain. V dropped 2 bases and J dropped 10 bases, with 8 bases sitting between them. Germline V lookup: CDR1 WSHSY, CDR2 SAAADI. This CDR3 contains 11 residues. The CDR3 region is CASSEGGDYTF. The CDR3 coding sequence is TGCGCCAGCAGTGAGGGAGGCGACTACACCTTC.

There are many counts of this clone. Possible read error: a much larger clone is one base away. The chain has TRBV6-2 or TRBV6-3 and TRBJ2-4; D may be TRBD1 or TRBD2 (5 bases each). CDR3 length equals 17 residues. The V end lost 11 bases, the J end lost 0 bases, and 23 bases lay between the germline ends. Per germline, CDR1 MNHEY and CDR2 SVGEGT. The DNA for the CDR3 is TGTGCCCGCTCAGAGGGGCCTCATTCAATAGCCAAAAACATTCAGTACTTC. The encoded protein is CARSEGPHSIAKNIQYF.

This clone came up many times. The chain has TRBV4-3 and TRBJ1-2; D perhaps matches TRBD1 (6 bases). CDR1 is LGHNA, CDR2 YSLEER, per germline. The length of the CDR3 is 17 residues. The germline V and J ends were trimmed by 0 bases and 1 base, with 15 bases remaining between them. The CDR3 region is CASSQDVLDRLNYGYTF. CDR3 in DNA: TGCGCCAGCAGCCAAGATGTATTGGACAGACTTAACTATGGCTACACCTTC.

This clone is categorized as large. The V and J genes are TRBV30 and TRBJ1-2; D is uncertain. Germline CDR1 is GTSNPN and CDR2 is SVGIG (reference sequence). Trimming stripped 5 bases from V and 4 bases from J, with 23 bases between. The CDR3 has 16 amino acids. CDR3 amino acids: CAWFEMGPKGSYGYTF. The DNA for the CDR3 is TGTGCCTGGTTCGAAATGGGCCCCAAGGGCTCCTATGGCTACACCTTC.

The chain has TRBV27 and TRBJ2-3, with a tentative D call TRBD2 (5 bases). V shed 11 bases and J shed 6 bases, with 9 bases lying between them. This CDR3 spans 10 amino acids. Germline CDR1 reads MNHEY; CDR2 reads SMNVEV (reference sequence). Here the CDR3 reads CAGGCDTQYF. The CDR3 nucleotides read TGTGCCGGCGGGTGTGATACGCAGTATTTT.

The V gene is TRBV20-1, the J gene TRBJ1-2; tentative D call: TRBD1 (6 bases). CDR3 length: 11 residues. Germline assignment: CDR1 DFQATT and CDR2 SNEGSKA (reference sequence). V lost 4 bases, J lost 5 bases, and 8 bases lay in between. The CDR3 sequence is CSATGDYGYTF. CDR3 coding DNA: TGCAGTGCTACAGGGGATTATGGCTACACCTTC.

This clone was detected a few times. CDR3 protein: CASSLTTNSYEQYF. CDR3 sequence (DNA): TGTGCCAGCAGTTTGACGACTAACTCCTACGAGCAGTACTTC. V and J are TRBV27 and TRBJ2-7; D is possibly TRBD2 (5 bases). The CDR3 spans 14 residues. Looked up from germline, CDR1 is MNHEY and CDR2 is SMNVEV (reference sequence). Trimming left V 3 bases short and J 0 bases short, with 9 bases between.

V is TRBV19 and J is TRBJ2-3, with 9 bases identical to TRBD1. J gave up 1 base and V 3 bases, and 8 bases lay outside the gene matches. Germline CDR1 LNHDA, CDR2 SQIVND (reference sequence). The CDR3 is made up of 17 amino acids. CDR3: CASSIWGTGSGTDTQYF. The CDR3 DNA reads TGTGCCAGTAGTATTTGGGGGACAGGGTCGGGCACAGATACGCAGTATTTT.

This clone was seen ten or more times. The rearrangement links TRBV20-1 to TRBJ2-3, with D possibly being TRBD2 (6 bases). The CDR3 has 14 residues. The V gene lost 3 bases and the J gene lost 1 base, with 11 bases spanning the gap. Germline values: CDR1 DFQATT, CDR2 SNEGSKA (reference sequence). Written as DNA, the CDR3 is TGCAGTGCTAGTTTAATAGCGGGCACAGATACGCAGTATTTT. It specifies CSASLIAGTDTQYF.

V usage is TRBV6-5 and J usage is TRBJ1-6; no clear D gene. CDR1 is MNHEY, CDR2 SVGAGI, per germline. Trimming pared 2 bases from V and 6 bases from J, leaving 8 bases between. The length of the CDR3 is 14 residues. CDR3: CASSYVCVNSPLHF. CDR3 DNA: TGTGCCAGCAGTTACGTTTGTGTTAATTCACCCCTCCACTTT.

This chain links TRBV9 with TRBJ2-3; 7 nucleotides agree with TRBD2. This CDR3 spans 14 amino acids. From germline, CDR1 is SGDLS and CDR2 YYNGEE. Trimming cost V 5 bases and J 2 bases; bases outside gene matches: 5. The CDR3 DNA is TGTGCCAGCAGAGGACTAGGGACCACAGATACGCAGTATTTT. As protein: CASRGLGTTDTQYF.

This clone was observed a few times. This chain uses TRBV19 with TRBJ1-2, with no clear D. This CDR3 region has 13 residues. From germline, CDR1 is LNHDA and CDR2 SQIVND (reference sequence). Trimming took off 9 bases at V and 6 bases at J, with 17 bases between the two ends. CDR3 protein: CASKRREQNGYTF. The CDR3 coding sequence is TGTGCCAGCAAGCGAAGGGAACAAAATGGCTACACCTTC.

The chain joins TRBV5-1 to TRBJ2-7; possible D gene TRBD1, 5 bases. This CDR3 contains 13 residues. Between the trimmed V and J ends, which lost 5 bases and 2 bases, there was a span of 11 bases. Germline assignment: CDR1 SGHRS and CDR2 YFSETQ. CDR3 DNA: TGCGCCAGCAGACTCGACAGTCCCTACGAGCAGTACTTC. Translated: CASRLDSPYEQYF.

Only one count was recorded for this clone. One end of the junction does not line up with germline, which may come from a read error. Other DNA sequences in the same sample also yield this CDR3. This chain connects TRBV4-3 to TRBJ2-7, with unresolved D. Germline assignment: CDR1 LGHNA and CDR2 YSLEER. There are 14 residues in the CDR3. The DNA for the CDR3 is TGCGCCAGCAGTCAAGATCGCGGTAGGCTCAAGCAGTACTTC. Amino acids: CASSQDRGRLKQYF.

This clone is labeled medium-sized. The chain links TRBV20-1 to TRBJ1-2, with 7 nucleotides matching TRBD1. Looked up from germline, CDR1 is DFQATT and CDR2 is SNEGSKA (reference sequence). This CDR3 has 13 amino acids. With 6 bases clipped from V and 0 bases from J, the junction kept 4 bases outside the gene matches. CDR3 residues: CSAPGQSNYGYTF. CDR3 DNA: TGCAGTGCGCCGGGACAGTCTAACTATGGCTACACCTTC.

This clone was seen more than once but under ten times. The chain is built from TRBV28 and TRBJ2-7; 10 nucleotides match TRBD1. Germline V gene lookup returns CDR1 MDHEN and CDR2 SYDVKM. This CDR3 is built from 15 residues. The J segment lost 4 bases and the V segment lost 5 bases, leaving 8 bases of the junction unmatched. The CDR3 DNA reads as TGTGCCAGCAGTCCAAACGACAGGGGGCTATACGAGCAGTACTTC. Encoded protein: CASSPNDRGLYEQYF.

This clone has just a few counts. The rearrangement uses TRBV2 and TRBJ1-3; D is undetermined. The CDR3 spans 15 residues. Deletions cut 2 bases from V and 0 bases from J, with 8 bases between. From germline, CDR1 is SNHLY and CDR2 FYNNEI. CDR3: CASSESPSSGNTIYF. CDR3 bases: TGTGCCAGCAGTGAATCTCCCTCCTCTGGAAACACCATATATTTT.

This clone was picked up many times. The chain employs TRBV11-2 and TRBJ1-6; no clear D. The germline V gene has CDR1 SGHAT and CDR2 FQNNGV. The CDR3 spans 19 residues. V lost 0 bases and J lost 5, with 20 bases in between. CDR3 protein: CASSLDFSDPESNNSPLHF. CDR3 bases: TGTGCCAGCAGCTTAGACTTTTCAGACCCCGAAAGCAATAATTCACCCCTCCACTTT. The full variable domain, rest sourced from reference TRBV11-2 and TRBJ1-6, is EAGVAQSPRYKIIEKRQSVAFWCNPISGHATLYWYQQILGQGPKLLIQFQNNGVVDDSQLPKDRFSAERLKGVDSTLKIQPAKLEDSAVYLCASSLDFSDPESNNSPLHFGNGTRLTVT.

This clone was observed a handful of times. The J gene is TRBJ2-7, the V gene TRBV12-3 or TRBV12-4, with D unclear. The CDR3 spans 14 residues. Trimming took off 6 bases at V and 1 base at J, with 13 bases between the two ends. CDR3 nucleotide sequence: TGTGCCAGCAGCTCATACCTGAGTTCCTACGAGCAGTACTTC. Protein sequence: CASSSYLSSYEQYF.

This clone was seen ten or more times. The CDR3 here is CASSLEVSSNEQFF. The CDR3 region has the DNA TGCGCCAGCAGCTTGGAGGTTTCGAGCAATGAGCAGTTCTTC. This sequence joins TRBV5-1 and TRBJ2-1, with no clear D. Germline CDR1 is SGHRS and CDR2 is YFSETQ. The germline V and J ends were trimmed by 0 bases and 6 bases, with 10 bases remaining between them. This CDR3 comprises 14 residues.

This clone was detected many times. The CDR3 region is CASSQDRRGGPSSGANVLTF. CDR3 coding DNA: TGTGCCAGCAGCCAAGACCGCCGTGGAGGCCCCAGCTCTGGGGCCAACGTCCTGACTTTC. The V call is TRBV3-1, the J call TRBJ2-6; a weak D match, TRBD2 (5 bases). The CDR3 is made up of 20 amino acids. V shed 0 bases and J shed 0 bases, with 18 bases lying between them. Germline CDR1 and CDR2: LGHDT and YNNKEL (reference sequence).